This TCR beta chain was captured in a study of CD8 T cells in ankylosing spondylitis. This clonotype was counted many times. MiXCR, applied by TCRdb to the 5' RACE reads, yields one record per CDR3 protein. Here the sample spans 50,000 to 70,000 distinct CDR3 sequences, under 7.5% being singletons. The CDR3 runs 14 residues. V shed 4 bases, J shed 3 bases, and the junction held 5 bases outside the gene matches. Germline V gene sequence: CDR1 SGHKS, CDR2 YYEKEE (reference sequence). Material for sequencing was synovial fluid, either unsorted or a sorted T cell fraction (not recorded which). V usage is TRBV5-5 and J usage is TRBJ2-5; TRBD1 aligns across 8 bases. The source is a male donor with ankylosing spondylitis. For the CDR3, the DNA is TGTGCCAGCAGCCCGCCGGGACAGGAAGAGACCCAGTACTTC. The encoded protein is CASSPPGQEETQYF.